One sample yielded the 17 T cell receptor beta chains listed below, sequenced in a study of monozygotic twins with inflammatory bowel disease. TCRdb reprocessed the 5' RACE reads and reports one entry per CDR3 protein, with no DNA. This table holds a few hundred thousand distinct CDR3 sequences. Sequencing was carried out using blood. The receptors were gathered from a human donor with ulcerative colitis or Crohn's disease, or a healthy co-twin of an affected twin (not recorded which).

The chain joins TRBV12-3 or TRBV12-4 to TRBJ2-7. This CDR3 is built from 12 residues. This CDR3 reads CASKKSVYEQYF.

The V call is TRBV6-1, the J call TRBJ1-5; the D gene TCRdb calls, TRBD1, cannot be checked with no DNA. From germline, CDR1 is MNHNS and CDR2 SASEGT. The CDR3 length is 14 residues. CDR3 loop: CASRGTGTNQPQHF.

The chain links TRBV5-4 to TRBJ2-2; checking the TCRdb D call of TRBD1 is not possible without DNA. CDR3 size: 14 residues. Germline V gene sequence: CDR1 SGHNT, CDR2 YYREEE (reference sequence). CDR3 protein: CASSPWTGEGELFF.

V is TRBV2 and J is TRBJ1-3; TCRdb gives TRBD1 as the D gene, but with no DNA this cannot be confirmed. This CDR3 has 15 residues. The V gene's germline CDR1 is SNHLY and CDR2 FYNNEI. CDR3 in amino acids: CASSEDSLDGNTIYF.

The chain employs TRBV5-1 and TRBJ2-1; TCRdb picks TRBD2, but there is no DNA to check that call. The CDR3 has 15 residues. The V gene's germline CDR1 is SGHRS and CDR2 YFSETQ. The CDR3 sequence is CASSLSAAGGVEQFF.

V and J are TRBV6-2 or TRBV6-3 and TRBJ1-5; TCRdb outputs TRBD1, but without DNA this stays unchecked. Germline-derived CDR1 and CDR2 are MNHEY and SVGEGT. This CDR3 is built from 13 residues. Here the CDR3 reads CASRTVFNQPQHF.

This chain links TRBV7-3 with TRBJ2-1. CDR1 and CDR2 from the germline V gene are SGHTA and FQGTGA. The CDR3 contains 14 residues. CDR3 loop: CASSSGSSYNEQFF.

The chain uses TRBV4-3 and TRBJ2-1; TCRdb names TRBD2, which stays unverified in the absence of DNA. Germline values: CDR1 LGHNA, CDR2 YSLEER. The CDR3 consists of 19 residues. The CDR3: CASSHNLGLAAGSYNEQFF.

The genes are TRBV23-1 and TRBJ1-5; TCRdb outputs TRBD1, but without DNA this stays unchecked. TRBV23-1 is classed as an ORF, of uncertain function. This CDR3 region has 15 residues. CDR3 protein: CASSQPGIPNQPQHF.

The V gene is TRBV19, the J gene TRBJ1-1. Germline V gives CDR1 LNHDA, CDR2 SQIVND (reference sequence). The length of the CDR3 is 13 residues. CDR3 region: CASRRLENTEAFF.

The rearrangement joins TRBV24-1 to TRBJ2-1; TCRdb's D call of TRBD1 is untestable without DNA. Per the germline V gene, CDR1 is KGHDR and CDR2 is SFDVKD. This CDR3 comprises 14 residues. This CDR3 is CATSMPGEGNEQFF.

The chain employs TRBV7-6 and TRBJ1-1; TCRdb designates TRBD1, a call that cannot be tested without DNA. CDR3 length equals 13 residues. The germline V gene has CDR1 SGHVS and CDR2 FNYEAQ. The CDR3 sequence: CASSLLQATEAFF. Looking up the rest from reference TRBV7-6 and TRBJ1-1 gives the full variable domain: GAGVSQSPRYKVTKRGQDVALRCDPISGHVSLYWYRQALGQGPEFLTYFNYEAQQDKSGLPNDRFSAERPEGSISTLTIQRTEQRDSAMYRCASSLLQATEAFFGQGTRLTVV.

The chain employs TRBV20-1 and TRBJ2-7. The CDR3 sequence is 13 residues long. Germline lookup yields CDR1 DFQATT and CDR2 SNEGSKA (reference sequence). CDR3 in amino acids: CSAKEPQTREQYF.

This chain links TRBV11-1 with TRBJ2-3; TCRdb's D call, TRBD2, is unchecked because there is no DNA. This CDR3 region has 18 residues. Germline-derived CDR1 and CDR2 are SGHAT and FQDESV (reference sequence). The CDR3 sequence: CASSFPAGRTEARDTQYF.

The J gene is TRBJ2-7, the V gene TRBV9; TCRdb gives TRBD1 as the D gene, but with no DNA this cannot be confirmed. The germline gives CDR1 SGDLS, CDR2 YYNGEE. The CDR3 covers 16 residues. This chain's CDR3 is CASSVWGEIVPHEQYF.

The chain recombines TRBV5-1 with TRBJ2-7; TCRdb indicates TRBD2, and absent DNA this call remains unverified. Germline-derived CDR1 and CDR2 are SGHRS and YFSETQ. The CDR3 is 17 residues long. CDR3 region: CASSLARPRTSYDEQYF.

The chain is built from TRBV7-2 and TRBJ2-3; TCRdb's assignment of TRBD2 cannot be checked, as there is no DNA. This CDR3 spans 15 amino acids. The germline CDR1 and CDR2 sequences are SGHTA and FQGNSA. The chain's CDR3 is CASSFPASGADTQYF.